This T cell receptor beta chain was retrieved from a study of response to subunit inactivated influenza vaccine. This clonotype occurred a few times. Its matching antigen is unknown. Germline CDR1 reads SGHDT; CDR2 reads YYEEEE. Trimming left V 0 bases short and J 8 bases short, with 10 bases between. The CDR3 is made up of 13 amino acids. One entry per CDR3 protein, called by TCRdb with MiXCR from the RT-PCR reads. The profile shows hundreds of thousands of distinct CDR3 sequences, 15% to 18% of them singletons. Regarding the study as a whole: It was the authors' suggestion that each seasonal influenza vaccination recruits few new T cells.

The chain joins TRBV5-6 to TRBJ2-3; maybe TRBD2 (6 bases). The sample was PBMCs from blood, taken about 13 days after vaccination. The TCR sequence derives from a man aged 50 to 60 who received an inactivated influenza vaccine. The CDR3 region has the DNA TGTGCCAGCAGCTTGGCCTTAGCGGTTACGCAGTATTTT. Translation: CASSLALAVTQYF.